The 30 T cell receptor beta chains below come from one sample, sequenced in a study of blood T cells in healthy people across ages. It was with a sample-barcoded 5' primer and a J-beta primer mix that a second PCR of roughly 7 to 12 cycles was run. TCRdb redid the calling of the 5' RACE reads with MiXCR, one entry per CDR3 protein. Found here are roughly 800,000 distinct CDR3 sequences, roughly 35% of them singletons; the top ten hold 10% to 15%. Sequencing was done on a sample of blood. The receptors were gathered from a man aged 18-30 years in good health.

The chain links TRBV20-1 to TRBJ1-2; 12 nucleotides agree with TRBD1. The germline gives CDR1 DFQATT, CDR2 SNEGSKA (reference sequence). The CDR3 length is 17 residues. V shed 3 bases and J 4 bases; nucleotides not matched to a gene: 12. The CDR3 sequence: CSASGGTGGLTPYGYTF. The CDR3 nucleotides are TGCAGTGCTAGCGGCGGGACAGGGGGCCTCACCCCCTATGGCTACACCTTC.

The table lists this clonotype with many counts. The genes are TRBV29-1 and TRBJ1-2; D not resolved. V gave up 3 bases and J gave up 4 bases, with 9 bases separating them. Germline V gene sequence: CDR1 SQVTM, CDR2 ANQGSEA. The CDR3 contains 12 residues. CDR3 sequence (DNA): TGCAGCGTTGATTGGCGGAGCTATGGCTACACCTTC. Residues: CSVDWRSYGYTF.

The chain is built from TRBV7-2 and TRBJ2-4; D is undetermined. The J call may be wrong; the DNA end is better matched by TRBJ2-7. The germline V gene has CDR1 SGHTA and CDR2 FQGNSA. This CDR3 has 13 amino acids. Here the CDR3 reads CASSPTLLYEQYF. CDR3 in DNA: TGTGCCAGCAGCCCGACACTCCTCTACGAGCAGTACTTC.

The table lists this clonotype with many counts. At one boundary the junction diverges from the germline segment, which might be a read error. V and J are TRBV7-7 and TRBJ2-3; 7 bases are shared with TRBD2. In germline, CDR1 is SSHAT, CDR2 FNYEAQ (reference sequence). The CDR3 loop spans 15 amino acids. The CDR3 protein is CASSSGAGRTDTQYF. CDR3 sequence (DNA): TGTGCTAGCAGCTCCGGAGCGGGGAGAACAGATACGCAGTATTTT. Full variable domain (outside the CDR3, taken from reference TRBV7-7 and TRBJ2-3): GAGVSQSPRYKVTKRGQDVTLRCDPISSHATLYWYQQALGQGPEFLTYFNYEAQPDKSGLPSDRFSAERPEGSISTLTIQRTEQRDSAMYRCASSSGAGRTDTQYFGPGTRLTVL.

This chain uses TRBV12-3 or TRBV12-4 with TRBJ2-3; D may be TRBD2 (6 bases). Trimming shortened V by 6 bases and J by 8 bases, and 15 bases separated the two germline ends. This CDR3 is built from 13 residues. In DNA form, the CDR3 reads TGTGCCAGCAGCCCGACTAGTGATCGTACGCAGTATTTT. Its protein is CASSPTSDRTQYF.

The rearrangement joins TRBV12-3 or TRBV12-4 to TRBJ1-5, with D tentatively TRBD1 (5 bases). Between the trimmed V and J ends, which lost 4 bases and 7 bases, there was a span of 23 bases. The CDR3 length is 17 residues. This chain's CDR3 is CASSSTRDFLRGQPQHF. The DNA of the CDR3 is TGTGCCAGCAGTTCAACTCGGGACTTCTTACGGGGACAGCCCCAGCATTTT.

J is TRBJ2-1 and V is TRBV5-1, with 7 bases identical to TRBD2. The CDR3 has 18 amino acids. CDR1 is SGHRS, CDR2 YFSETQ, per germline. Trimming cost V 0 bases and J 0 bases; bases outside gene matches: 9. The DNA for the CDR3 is TGCGCCAGCAGCTTGGTAACTAGCGTCTTGAGCTCCTACAATGAGCAGTTCTTC. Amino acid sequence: CASSLVTSVLSSYNEQFF.

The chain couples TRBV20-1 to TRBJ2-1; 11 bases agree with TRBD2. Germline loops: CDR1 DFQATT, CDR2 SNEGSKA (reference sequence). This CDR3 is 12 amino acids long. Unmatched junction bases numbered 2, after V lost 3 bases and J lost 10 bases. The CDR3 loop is CSASSSGGEQFF. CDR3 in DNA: TGCAGTGCTAGCTCTAGCGGGGGGGAGCAGTTCTTC.

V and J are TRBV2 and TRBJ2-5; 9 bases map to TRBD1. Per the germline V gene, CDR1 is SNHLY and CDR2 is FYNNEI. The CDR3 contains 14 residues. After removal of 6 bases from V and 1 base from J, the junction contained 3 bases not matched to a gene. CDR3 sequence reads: CASRTGGLQETQYF. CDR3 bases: TGTGCCAGCAGGACAGGGGGACTCCAAGAGACCCAGTACTTC.

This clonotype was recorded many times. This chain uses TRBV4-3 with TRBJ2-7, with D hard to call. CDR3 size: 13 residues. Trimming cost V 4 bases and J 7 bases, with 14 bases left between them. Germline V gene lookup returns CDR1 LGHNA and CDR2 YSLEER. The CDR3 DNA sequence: TGCGCCAGCAGCCGAGAAGGGTTGGAGGAGCAGTACTTC. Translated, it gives CASSREGLEEQYF.

CDR3 loop: CASSLTMDGLNYGYTF. CDR3 sequence (DNA): TGTGCCAGCAGTTTAACTATGGACGGTCTTAACTATGGCTACACCTTC. The V call is TRBV6-2 or TRBV6-3, the J call TRBJ1-2; D call uncertain. The CDR3 is 16 residues long. Germline V gene lookup returns CDR1 MNHEY and CDR2 SVGEGT. V shed 4 bases and J shed 1 base, with 16 bases lying between them.

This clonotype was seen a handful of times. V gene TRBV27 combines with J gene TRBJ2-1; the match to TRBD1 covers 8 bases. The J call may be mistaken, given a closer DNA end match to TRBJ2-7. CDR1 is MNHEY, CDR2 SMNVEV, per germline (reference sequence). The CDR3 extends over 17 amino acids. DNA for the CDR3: TGTGCCAGCAGTTTGGGGAGGACAGGGCCCGCCTACAATGAGCAGTACTTC. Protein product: CASSLGRTGPAYNEQYF.

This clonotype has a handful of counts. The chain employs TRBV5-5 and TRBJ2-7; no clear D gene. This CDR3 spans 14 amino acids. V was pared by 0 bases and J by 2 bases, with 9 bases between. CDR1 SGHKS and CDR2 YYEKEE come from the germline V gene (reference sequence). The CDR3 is CASSLATVPYEQYF. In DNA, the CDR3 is TGTGCCAGCAGCTTGGCAACAGTTCCCTACGAGCAGTACTTC.

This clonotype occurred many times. The CDR3 nucleotides are TGTGCCAGCAGCCCTACGGGTAACTACGAGCAGTACTTC. Its translation: CASSPTGNYEQYF. The chain recombines TRBV7-3 with TRBJ2-7; D is ambiguous. V was pared by 5 bases and J by 3 bases, with 11 bases between. The CDR3 is 13 amino acids. Germline values: CDR1 SGHTA, CDR2 FQGTGA.

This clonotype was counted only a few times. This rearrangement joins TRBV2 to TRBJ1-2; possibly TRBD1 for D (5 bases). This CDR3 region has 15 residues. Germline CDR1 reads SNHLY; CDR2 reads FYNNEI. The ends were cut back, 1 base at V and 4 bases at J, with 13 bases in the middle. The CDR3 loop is CASSEEAGRTYGYTF. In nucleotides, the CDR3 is TGTGCCAGCAGTGAAGAGGCGGGACGGACCTATGGCTACACCTTC.

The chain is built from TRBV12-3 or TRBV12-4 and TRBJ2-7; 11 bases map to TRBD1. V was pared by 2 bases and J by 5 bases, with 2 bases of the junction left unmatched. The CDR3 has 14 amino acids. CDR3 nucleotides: TGTGCCAGCAGTTTAAGGGGACAGGGGGACGAGCAGTACTTC. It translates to CASSLRGQGDEQYF.

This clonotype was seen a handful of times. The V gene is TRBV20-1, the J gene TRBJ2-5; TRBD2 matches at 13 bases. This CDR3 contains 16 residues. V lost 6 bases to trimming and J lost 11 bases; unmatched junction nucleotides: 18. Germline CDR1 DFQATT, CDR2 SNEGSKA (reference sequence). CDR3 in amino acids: CSAYLGLAGVHNEQYF. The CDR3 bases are TGCAGTGCCTACCTCGGACTAGCGGGAGTACACAATGAGCAGTACTTC.

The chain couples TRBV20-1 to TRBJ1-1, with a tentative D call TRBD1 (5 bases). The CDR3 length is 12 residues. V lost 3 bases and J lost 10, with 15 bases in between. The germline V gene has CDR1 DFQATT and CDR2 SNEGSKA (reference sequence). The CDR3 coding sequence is TGCAGTGCTAGCTCCTGGGGGGGAACAGCTTTCTTT. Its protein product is CSASSWGGTAFF.

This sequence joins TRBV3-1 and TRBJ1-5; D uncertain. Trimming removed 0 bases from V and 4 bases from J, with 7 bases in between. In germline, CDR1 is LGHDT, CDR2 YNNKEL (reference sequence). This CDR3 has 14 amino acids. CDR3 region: CASSQDVGNQPQHF. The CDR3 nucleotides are TGTGCCAGCAGCCAAGATGTGGGAAATCAGCCCCAGCATTTT.

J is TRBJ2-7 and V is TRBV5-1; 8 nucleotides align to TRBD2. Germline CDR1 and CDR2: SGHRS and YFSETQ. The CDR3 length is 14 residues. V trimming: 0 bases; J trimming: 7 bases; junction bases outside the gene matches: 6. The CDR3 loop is CASSLVREVNEQYF. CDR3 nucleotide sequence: TGCGCCAGCAGCTTGGTGCGGGAGGTGAATGAGCAGTACTTC.

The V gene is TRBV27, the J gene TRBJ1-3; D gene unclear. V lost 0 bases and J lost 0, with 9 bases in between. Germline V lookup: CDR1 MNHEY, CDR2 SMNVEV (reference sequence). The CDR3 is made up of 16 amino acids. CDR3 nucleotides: TGTGCCAGCAGTTTATCGCGGCGTACCTCTGGAAACACCATATATTTT. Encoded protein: CASSLSRRTSGNTIYF.

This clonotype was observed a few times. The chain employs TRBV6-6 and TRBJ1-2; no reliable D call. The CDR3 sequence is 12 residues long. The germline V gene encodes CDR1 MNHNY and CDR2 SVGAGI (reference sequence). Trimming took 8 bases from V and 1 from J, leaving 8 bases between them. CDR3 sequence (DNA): TGTGCCAGCGCGAACAGTAACTATGGCTACACCTTC. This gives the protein CASANSNYGYTF.

As DNA, the CDR3 is TGTGCCAGCAGCACCCTGCTCGGGGGAGGGGAGTACTTC. This encodes CASSTLLGGGEYF. The chain carries TRBV11-2 and TRBJ2-5; TRBD2 aligns across 7 bases. V was pared by 5 bases and J by 12 bases, with 12 bases of the junction left unmatched. Per germline, CDR1 SGHAT and CDR2 FQNNGV. The length of the CDR3 is 13 residues.

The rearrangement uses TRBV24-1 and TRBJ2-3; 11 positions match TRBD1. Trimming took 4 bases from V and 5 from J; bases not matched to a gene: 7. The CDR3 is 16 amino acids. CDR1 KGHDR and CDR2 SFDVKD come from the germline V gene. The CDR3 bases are TGTGCCACCAGTGACCCGGGACAGGGGGTAGTAGATACGCAGTATTTT. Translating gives CATSDPGQGVVDTQYF.

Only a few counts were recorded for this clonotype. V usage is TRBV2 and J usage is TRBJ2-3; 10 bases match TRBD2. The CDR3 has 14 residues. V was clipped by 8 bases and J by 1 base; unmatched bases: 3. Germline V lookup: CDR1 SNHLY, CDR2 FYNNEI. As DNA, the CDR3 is TGTGCCAGCCTCCTAGCGGGGGGCACAGATACGCAGTATTTT. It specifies CASLLAGGTDTQYF.

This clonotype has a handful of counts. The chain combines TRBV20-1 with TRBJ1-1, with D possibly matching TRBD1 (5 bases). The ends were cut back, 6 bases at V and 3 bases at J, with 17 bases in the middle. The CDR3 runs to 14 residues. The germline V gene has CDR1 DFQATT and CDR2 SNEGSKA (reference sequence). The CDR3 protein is CSAKKRGVYTEAFF. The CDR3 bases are TGCAGTGCAAAAAAACGGGGCGTCTACACTGAAGCTTTCTTT.

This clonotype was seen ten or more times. This chain's CDR3 is CSGHNRGNEQFF. For the CDR3, the DNA is TGCAGCGGACACAACAGGGGCAATGAGCAGTTCTTC. The chain couples TRBV29-1 to TRBJ2-1, with 7 bases matching TRBD1. The CDR3 extends over 12 amino acids. V dropped 7 bases and J dropped 6; count of bases not matched to a gene: 6. Looked up from germline, CDR1 is SQVTM and CDR2 is ANQGSEA.

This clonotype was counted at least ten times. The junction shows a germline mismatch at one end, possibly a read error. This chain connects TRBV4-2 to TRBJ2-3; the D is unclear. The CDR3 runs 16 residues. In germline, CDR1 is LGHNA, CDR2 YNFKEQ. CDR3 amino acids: CASSQDLGWGTDTQYF. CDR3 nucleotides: TGCGCCAGCAGCCAAGACCTAGGGTGGGGCACAGATACGCAGTATTTT.

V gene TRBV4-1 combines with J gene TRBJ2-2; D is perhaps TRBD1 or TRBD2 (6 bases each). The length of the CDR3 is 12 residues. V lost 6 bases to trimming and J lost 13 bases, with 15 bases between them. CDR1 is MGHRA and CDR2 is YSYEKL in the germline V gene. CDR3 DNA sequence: TGCGCCAGCAGGCCCCCACGGGGGCGGCTGTTTTTT. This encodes CASRPPRGRLFF.

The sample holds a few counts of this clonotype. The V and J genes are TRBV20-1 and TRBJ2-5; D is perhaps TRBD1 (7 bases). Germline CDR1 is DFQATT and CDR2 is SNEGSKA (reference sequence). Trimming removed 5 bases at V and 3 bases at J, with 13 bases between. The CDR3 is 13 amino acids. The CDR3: CSAPLRGEETQYF. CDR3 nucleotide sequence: TGCAGTGCTCCTCTCAGGGGGGAAGAGACCCAGTACTTC.